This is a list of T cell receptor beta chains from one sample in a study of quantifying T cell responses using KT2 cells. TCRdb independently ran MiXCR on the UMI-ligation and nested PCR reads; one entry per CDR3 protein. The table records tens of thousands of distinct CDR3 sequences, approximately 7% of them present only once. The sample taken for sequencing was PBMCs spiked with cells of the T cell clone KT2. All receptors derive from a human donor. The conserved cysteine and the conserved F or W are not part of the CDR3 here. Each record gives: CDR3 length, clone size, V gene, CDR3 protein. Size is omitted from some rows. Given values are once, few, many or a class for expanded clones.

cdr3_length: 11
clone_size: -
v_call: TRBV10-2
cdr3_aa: ASRVDRENGYT

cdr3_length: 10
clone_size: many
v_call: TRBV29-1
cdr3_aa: SVEEGMAEQY

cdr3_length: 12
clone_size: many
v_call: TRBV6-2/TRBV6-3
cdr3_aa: ASSYYLEGDEQY

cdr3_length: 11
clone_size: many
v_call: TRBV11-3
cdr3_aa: ASSVSANYGYT

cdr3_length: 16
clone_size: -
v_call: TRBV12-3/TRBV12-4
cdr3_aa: ASSLRLRGTGAYNEQF

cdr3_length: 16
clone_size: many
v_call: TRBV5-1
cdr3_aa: ASSLDGQGNTGANVLT

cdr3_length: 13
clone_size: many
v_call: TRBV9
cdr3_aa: ASSVAQISGNTIY

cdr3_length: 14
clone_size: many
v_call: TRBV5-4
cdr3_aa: ASSSTGKNGANVLT

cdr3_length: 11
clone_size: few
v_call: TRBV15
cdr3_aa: ATSRERPETQY

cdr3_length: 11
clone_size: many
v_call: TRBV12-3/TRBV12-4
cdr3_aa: ASTLTSPDTQY

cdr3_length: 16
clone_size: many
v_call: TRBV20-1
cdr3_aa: SAREYREGLPGANVLT

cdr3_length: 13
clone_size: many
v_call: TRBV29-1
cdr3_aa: SVEDRTGSTDTQY

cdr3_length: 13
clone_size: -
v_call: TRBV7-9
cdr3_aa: ASSRPWSTNEKLF

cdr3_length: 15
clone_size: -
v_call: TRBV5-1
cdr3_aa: ASSLESPRSGANVLT

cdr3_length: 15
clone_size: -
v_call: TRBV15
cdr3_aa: ATSREARGAGANVLT

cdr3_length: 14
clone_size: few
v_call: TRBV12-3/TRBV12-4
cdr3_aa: ASSSGGTGRGKTQY

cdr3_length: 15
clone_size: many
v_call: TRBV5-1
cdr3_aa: ASSFEVSGIPTDTQY

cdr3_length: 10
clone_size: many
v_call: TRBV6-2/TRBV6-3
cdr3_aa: ASNLAGVRAF

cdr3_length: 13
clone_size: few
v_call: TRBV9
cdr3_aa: ASSPGQGARGTQY

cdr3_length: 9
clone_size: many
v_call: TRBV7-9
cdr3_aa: ASSLATEAF

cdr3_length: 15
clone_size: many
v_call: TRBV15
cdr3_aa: ATSRDRRRGKNTEAF

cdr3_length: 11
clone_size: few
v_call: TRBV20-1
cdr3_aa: SARGANNSPLH

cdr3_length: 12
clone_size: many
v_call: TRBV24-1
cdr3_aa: ATSDPGTYNEQF

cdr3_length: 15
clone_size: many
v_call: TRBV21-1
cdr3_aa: ASSKPPRGRRDTEAF

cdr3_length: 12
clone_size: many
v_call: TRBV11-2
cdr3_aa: ASSLGYGVGTQY

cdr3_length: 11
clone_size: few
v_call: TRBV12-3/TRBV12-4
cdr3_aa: ASSLIATDTQY

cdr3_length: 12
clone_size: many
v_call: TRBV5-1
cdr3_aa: ASSGGSGGDTQY

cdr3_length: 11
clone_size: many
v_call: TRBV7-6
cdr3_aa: ASSLAKGDEAF

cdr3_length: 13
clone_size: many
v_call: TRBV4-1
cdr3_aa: ASSQGDTHNEKLF

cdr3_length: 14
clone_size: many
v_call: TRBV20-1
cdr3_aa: SATQANQGVDSPLH

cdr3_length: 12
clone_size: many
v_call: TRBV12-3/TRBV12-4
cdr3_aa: ASSFDASVAEAF

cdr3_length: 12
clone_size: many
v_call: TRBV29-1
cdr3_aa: SVEGIGTLYEQY

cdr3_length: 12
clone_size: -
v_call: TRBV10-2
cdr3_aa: ASSESSVYQPQH

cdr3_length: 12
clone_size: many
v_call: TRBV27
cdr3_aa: ASGATGEKNIQY

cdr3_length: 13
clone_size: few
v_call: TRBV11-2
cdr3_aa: ASTLGQYNTGELF

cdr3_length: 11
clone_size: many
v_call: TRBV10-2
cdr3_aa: ASRTYGTIEAF

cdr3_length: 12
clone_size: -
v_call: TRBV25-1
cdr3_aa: ASRTPGATGELF

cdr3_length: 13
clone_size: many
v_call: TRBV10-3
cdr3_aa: AISDVTVVYNEQF